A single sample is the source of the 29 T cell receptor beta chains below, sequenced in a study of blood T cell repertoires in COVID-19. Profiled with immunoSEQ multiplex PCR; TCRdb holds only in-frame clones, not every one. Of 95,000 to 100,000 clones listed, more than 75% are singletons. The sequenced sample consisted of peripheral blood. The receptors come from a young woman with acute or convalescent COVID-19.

The chain's CDR3 is CSPLGVGQLTSSSCHSGNTIYF. In DNA form, the CDR3 reads TGCAGCCCCCTCGGTGTGGGACAGTTAACAAGTTCAAGTTGCCACTCTGGAAACACCATATATTTT. The rearrangement joins TRBV29-1 to TRBJ1-3; 7 nucleotides line up with TRBD1. CDR3 length equals 22 residues. Germline V gene lookup returns CDR1 SQVTM and CDR2 ANQGSEA. V was clipped by 8 bases and J by 0 bases; unmatched bases: 31.

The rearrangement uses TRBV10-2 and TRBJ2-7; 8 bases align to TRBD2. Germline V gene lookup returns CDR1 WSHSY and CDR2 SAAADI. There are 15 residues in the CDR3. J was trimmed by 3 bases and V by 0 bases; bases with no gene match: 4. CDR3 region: CASSESTGGLYEQYF. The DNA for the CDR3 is TGCGCCAGCAGTGAGTCTACGGGGGGGCTCTACGAGCAGTACTTC.

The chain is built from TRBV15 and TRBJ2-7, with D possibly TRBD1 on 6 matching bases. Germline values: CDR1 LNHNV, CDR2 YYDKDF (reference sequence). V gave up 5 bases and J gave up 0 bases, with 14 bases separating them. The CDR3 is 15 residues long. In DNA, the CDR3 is TGTGCCACCAGCGGGGGTGGACAGCACTCCTACGAGCAGTACTTC. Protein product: CATSGGGQHSYEQYF.

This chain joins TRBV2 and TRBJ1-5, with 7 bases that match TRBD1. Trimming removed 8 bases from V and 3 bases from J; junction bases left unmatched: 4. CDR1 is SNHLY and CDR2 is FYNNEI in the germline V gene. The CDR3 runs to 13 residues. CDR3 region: CASLGQVNQPQHF. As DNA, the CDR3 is TGTGCCAGCTTAGGACAGGTCAATCAGCCCCAGCATTTT.

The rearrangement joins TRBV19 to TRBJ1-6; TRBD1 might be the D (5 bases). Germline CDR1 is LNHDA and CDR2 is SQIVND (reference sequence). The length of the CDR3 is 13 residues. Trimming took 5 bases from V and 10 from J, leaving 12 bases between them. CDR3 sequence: CASSWGDDSPLHF. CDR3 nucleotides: TGTGCCAGTAGTTGGGGGGACGACTCACCCCTCCACTTT.

The CDR3 DNA reads TGTGCCAGCATAGCGGGGGGGCCGAACAATGAGCAGTTCTTC. Its protein product is CASIAGGPNNEQFF. The gene calls are TRBV7-8 and TRBJ2-1; 11 nucleotides line up with TRBD2. This CDR3 is built from 14 residues. Germline V gene data show CDR1 as SGHVS and CDR2 as FQNEAQ. Trimming took 7 bases from V and 5 from J; bases not matched to a gene: 4.

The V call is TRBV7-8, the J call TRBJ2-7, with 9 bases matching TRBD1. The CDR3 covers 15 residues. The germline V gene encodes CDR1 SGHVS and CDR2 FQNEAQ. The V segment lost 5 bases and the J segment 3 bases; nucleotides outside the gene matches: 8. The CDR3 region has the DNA TGTGCCAGCAGCCACCCGGGACAGGGTTTCTACGAGCAGTACTTC. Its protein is CASSHPGQGFYEQYF.

As DNA, the CDR3 is TGTGCCACCCTAGCGGGGGGGACTCCCTGGGTGAATGAGCAGTTCTTC. This translates into CATLAGGTPWVNEQFF. The chain joins TRBV28 to TRBJ2-1; 12 bases agree with TRBD2. The CDR3 contains 16 residues. V lost 10 bases, J lost 7 bases, and 14 bases stayed unmatched. CDR1 is MDHEN and CDR2 is SYDVKM in the germline V gene.

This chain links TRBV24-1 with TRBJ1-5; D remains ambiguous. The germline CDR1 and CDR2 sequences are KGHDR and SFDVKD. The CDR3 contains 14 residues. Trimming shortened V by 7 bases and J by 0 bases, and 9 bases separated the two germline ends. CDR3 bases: TGTGCCACCAGCACCGCCTATAGCAATCAGCCCCAGCATTTT. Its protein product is CATSTAYSNQPQHF.

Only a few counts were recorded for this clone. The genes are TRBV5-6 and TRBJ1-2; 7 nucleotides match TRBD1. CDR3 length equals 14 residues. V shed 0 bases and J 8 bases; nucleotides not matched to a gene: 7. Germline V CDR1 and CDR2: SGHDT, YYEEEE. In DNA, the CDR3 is TGTGCCAGCAGCTTGGATACAGGGGCCGGCGGCTACACCTTC. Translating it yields CASSLDTGAGGYTF.

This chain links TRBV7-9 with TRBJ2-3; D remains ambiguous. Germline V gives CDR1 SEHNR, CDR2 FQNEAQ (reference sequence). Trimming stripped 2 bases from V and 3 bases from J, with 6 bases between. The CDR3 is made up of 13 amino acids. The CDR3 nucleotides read TGTGCCAGCAGCTTATTTGAGACAGATACGCAGTATTTT. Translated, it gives CASSLFETDTQYF.

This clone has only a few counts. In nucleotides, the CDR3 is TGTGCCAGCAGTTACGAGGGCAGGGGAGGGACCGGGGAGCTGTTTTTT. Protein product: CASSYEGRGGTGELFF. The chain couples TRBV6-2 or TRBV6-3 to TRBJ2-2; D is possibly TRBD2 (7 bases). From germline, CDR1 is MNHEY and CDR2 SVGEGT. Trimming removed 2 bases from V and 5 bases from J, with 15 bases in between. This CDR3 comprises 16 residues.

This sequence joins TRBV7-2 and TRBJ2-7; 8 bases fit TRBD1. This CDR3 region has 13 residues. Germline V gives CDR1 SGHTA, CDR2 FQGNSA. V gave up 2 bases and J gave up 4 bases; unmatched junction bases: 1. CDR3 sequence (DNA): TGTGCCAGCAGCTTACGACAGGGGTACGAGCAGTACTTC. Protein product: CASSLRQGYEQYF.

CDR3 nucleotide sequence: TGTGCCAGCAGCTCGCCTCTCACCTCGCGGGACGAGCAGTACTTC. Encoded protein: CASSSPLTSRDEQYF. The chain combines TRBV7-9 with TRBJ2-7; tentative D call: TRBD2 (5 bases). V was pared by 4 bases and J by 5 bases, with 18 bases between. Germline values: CDR1 SEHNR, CDR2 FQNEAQ (reference sequence). The CDR3 runs 15 residues.

The CDR3: CASSPLSGDSYNEQFF. CDR3 DNA sequence: TGTGCCAGCTCACCCCTTAGCGGGGATTCCTACAATGAGCAGTTCTTC. The V and J genes are TRBV18 and TRBJ2-1; 8 nucleotides match TRBD2. The CDR3 spans 16 residues. Germline V lookup: CDR1 KGHSH, CDR2 LQKENI. Trimming at V came to 3 bases and at J to 1 base, leaving 5 bases not matched to a gene.

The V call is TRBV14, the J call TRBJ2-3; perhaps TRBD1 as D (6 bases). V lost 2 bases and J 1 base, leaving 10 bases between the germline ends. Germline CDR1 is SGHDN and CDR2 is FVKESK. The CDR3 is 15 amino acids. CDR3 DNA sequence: TGTGCCAGCAGCCAAAGGGGGTACGGCACAGATACGCAGTATTTT. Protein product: CASSQRGYGTDTQYF.

The CDR3 DNA is TGTGCCAGCAGTGAATCCCTGACAGGAGGTGAAAAACTGTTTTTT. It yields the protein CASSESLTGGEKLFF. V usage is TRBV25-1 and J usage is TRBJ1-4; TRBD1 might be the D (6 bases). The CDR3 loop spans 15 amino acids. Trimming shortened V by 1 base and J by 7 bases, and 13 bases separated the two germline ends. Germline loops: CDR1 MGHDK, CDR2 SYGVNS.

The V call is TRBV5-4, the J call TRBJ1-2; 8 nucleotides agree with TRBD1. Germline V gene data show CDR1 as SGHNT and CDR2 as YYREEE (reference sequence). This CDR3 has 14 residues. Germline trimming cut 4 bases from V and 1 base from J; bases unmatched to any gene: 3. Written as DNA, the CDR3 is TGTGCCAGCAGCCTGGACAGGGATAACTATGGCTACACCTTC. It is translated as CASSLDRDNYGYTF.

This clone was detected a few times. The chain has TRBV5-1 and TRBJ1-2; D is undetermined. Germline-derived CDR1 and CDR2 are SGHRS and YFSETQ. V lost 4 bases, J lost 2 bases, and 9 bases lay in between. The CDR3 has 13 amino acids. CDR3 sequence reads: CASSPTENYGYTF. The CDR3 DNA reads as TGCGCCAGCAGCCCCACAGAGAACTATGGCTACACCTTC.

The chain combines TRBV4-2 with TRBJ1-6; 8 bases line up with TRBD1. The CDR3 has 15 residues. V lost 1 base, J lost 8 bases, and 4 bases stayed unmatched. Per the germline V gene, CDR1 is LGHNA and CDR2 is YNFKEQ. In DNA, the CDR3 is TGTGCCAGCAGCCAAGGTGGACAGGGTGATTCACCCCTCCACTTT. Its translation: CASSQGGQGDSPLHF.

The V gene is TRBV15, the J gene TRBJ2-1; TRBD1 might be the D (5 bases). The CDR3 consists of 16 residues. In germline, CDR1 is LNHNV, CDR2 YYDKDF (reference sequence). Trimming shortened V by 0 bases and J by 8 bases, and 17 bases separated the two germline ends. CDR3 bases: TGTGCCACCAGCAGAGAAGGTGCAGGGTCCTTGGATGAGCAGTTCTTC. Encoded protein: CATSREGAGSLDEQFF.

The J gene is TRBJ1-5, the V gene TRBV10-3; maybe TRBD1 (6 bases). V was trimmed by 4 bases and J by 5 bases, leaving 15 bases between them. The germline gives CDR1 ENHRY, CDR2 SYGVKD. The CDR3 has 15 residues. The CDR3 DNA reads TGTGCCATCAGTGTAGGGGGAAGGGCCGATCAGCCCCAGCATTTT. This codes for CAISVGGRADQPQHF.

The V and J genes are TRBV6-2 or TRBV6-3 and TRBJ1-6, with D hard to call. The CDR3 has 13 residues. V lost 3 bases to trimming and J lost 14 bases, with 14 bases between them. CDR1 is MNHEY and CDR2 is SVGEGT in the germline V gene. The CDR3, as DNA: TGTGCCAGCAGTTATACGAGAAGCGTTTCCCTCCACTTT. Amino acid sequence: CASSYTRSVSLHF.

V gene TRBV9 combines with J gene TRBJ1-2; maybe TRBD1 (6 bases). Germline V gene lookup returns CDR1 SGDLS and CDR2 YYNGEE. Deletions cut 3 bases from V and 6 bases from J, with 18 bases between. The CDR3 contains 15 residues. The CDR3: CASSEYLTGKDGYTF. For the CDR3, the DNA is TGTGCCAGCAGCGAATACCTTACAGGGAAGGATGGCTACACCTTC.

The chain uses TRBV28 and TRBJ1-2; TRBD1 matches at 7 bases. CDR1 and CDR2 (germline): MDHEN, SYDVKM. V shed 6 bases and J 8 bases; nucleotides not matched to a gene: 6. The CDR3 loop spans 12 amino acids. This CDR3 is CASSWDRSGYTF. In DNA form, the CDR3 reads TGTGCCAGCAGCTGGGACAGAAGCGGCTACACCTTC.

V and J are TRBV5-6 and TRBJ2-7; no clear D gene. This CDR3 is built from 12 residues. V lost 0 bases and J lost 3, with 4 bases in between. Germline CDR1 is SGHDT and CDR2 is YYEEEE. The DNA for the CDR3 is TGTGCCAGCAGCTTGGTTAACTACGAGCAGTACTTC. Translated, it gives CASSLVNYEQYF.

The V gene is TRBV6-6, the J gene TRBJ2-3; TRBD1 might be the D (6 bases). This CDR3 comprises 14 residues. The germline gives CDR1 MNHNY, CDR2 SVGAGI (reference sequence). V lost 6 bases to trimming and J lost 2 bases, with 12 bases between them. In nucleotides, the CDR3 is TGTGCCAGCAGCGAGACAGGACTCACAGATACGCAGTATTTT. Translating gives CASSETGLTDTQYF.

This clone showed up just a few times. DNA for the CDR3: TGTGCCAGCAGCTCCCTCCCCGACACTGAAGCTTTCTTT. Translation: CASSSLPDTEAFF. This chain uses TRBV7-9 with TRBJ1-1; D ambiguous. V lost 4 bases and J 3 bases, leaving 9 bases between the germline ends. CDR3 length equals 13 residues. Germline V CDR1 and CDR2: SEHNR, FQNEAQ (reference sequence).

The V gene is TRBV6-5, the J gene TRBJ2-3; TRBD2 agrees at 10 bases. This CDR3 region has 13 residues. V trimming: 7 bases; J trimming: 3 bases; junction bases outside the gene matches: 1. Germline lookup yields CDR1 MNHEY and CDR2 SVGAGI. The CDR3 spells CASKLAGTDTQYF. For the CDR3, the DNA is TGTGCCAGCAAACTAGCGGGGACAGATACGCAGTATTTT.